This T cell receptor beta chain was found in a study of blood T cell repertoires in COVID-19. Study information: Acute and convalescent COVID-19 samples came from the United States, Italy and Spain. Nucleic acid was either cDNA or gDNA, and it came from T cells, B-cell-depleted T cells, or PBMCs.

Seattle researchers signed up patients amid active infection and tracked them longitudinally. Germline V lookup: CDR1 MNHEY, CDR2 SMNVEV (reference sequence). J was trimmed by 5 bases and V by 6 bases; bases with no gene match: 3. The CDR3 runs 14 residues. The authors' processing: It was from reference gene primer amplification that nucleated cell counts were estimated. Clones were read by immunoSEQ multiplex PCR, and TCRdb kept only the in-frame ones, dropping some. D and trimming come from the DNA, and the V and J calls and clone size come from that table. The sample includes over 200,000 clones, around 86% of them seen just once.

The sequence was obtained from a man over 45 with COVID-19, enrolled during active disease. V and J are TRBV27 and TRBJ2-2, with 10 bases lining up with TRBD1. Input material: peripheral blood. CDR3 in amino acids: CASRRTGGTGELFF. The CDR3 DNA reads as TGTGCCAGCAGAAGGACAGGGGGAACCGGGGAGCTGTTTTTT.